This TCR beta chain was found in a study of T cell repertoires in cytomegalovirus infection. This clonotype was seen a handful of times. Its specificity is unknown. Broader study findings: CMV-specific TCR beta clonotypes restricted by HLA-C were the ones dominating the ex vivo response.

TCRdb called the reads again in MiXCR, with one record for every CDR3 protein. The sample has fewer than 650,000 distinct CDR3 sequences, 40% seen once. The V end was cut by 2 bases, the J end by 5 bases, with 12 bases between. The germline V gene has CDR1 SGHVS and CDR2 FQNEAQ. This CDR3 comprises 14 residues. This receptor was taken from a human donor in good health (CMV status not recorded). Some clones in this sample may be carry-over from other donors' samples. The sequences come from cultured PBMCs, collected from culture after CMV antigen stimulation. This chain links TRBV7-8 with TRBJ2-5, with a tentative D call TRBD1 (6 bases). DNA of the CDR3: TGTGCCAGCAGCTTACCTACAGGGTGGGAGACCCAGTACTTC. It is translated as CASSLPTGWETQYF.